These T cell receptor beta chains were read from a single sample in a study of CD8+ T cells in alopecia areata. Sequenced by immunoSEQ multiplex PCR; TCRdb stores in-frame clones only, minus some. The table lists 200,000 or so clones, roughly two fifths of them singletons. Sequencing was performed on CD4+ T cells sorted from blood, taken at approximately week 30, from a patient treated with tofacitinib. These receptors all stem from a human donor with alopecia areata. Each CDR3 is given with its conserved first and last residue. The order of the fields is V gene, J gene, CDR3 protein.

TRBV7-2,TRBJ2-7,CASSPRVGEQYF
TRBV5-4,TRBJ2-5,CASSVGLVEETQYF
TRBV7-9,TRBJ1-4,CASSLTGQLGLFF
TRBV30,TRBJ2-3,CAWSVTGGPTDTQYF
TRBV6-1,TRBJ2-2,CASSGRTGSGGELFF
TRBV6-1,TRBJ1-1,CASSDFQGGNTEAFF
TRBV28,TRBJ1-2,CASRTGSYGYTF
TRBV7-9,TRBJ2-3,CASRLAGGPPDTQYF
TRBV30,TRBJ2-7,CAWKGANYEQYF
TRBV19,TRBJ1-2,CATLPGQPYGYTF
TRBV25-1,TRBJ2-7,CASPWRTSGLPPYEQYF
TRBV29-1,TRBJ1-1,CSVEDRELNTEAFF
TRBV6-6,TRBJ2-3,CASSYAVLFTDTQYF
TRBV19,TRBJ1-5,CASSQGGLQPQHF
TRBV15,TRBJ2-3,CATSRGLNTDTQYF
TRBV9,TRBJ1-2,CASSADRVAGYGYTF
TRBV7-9,TRBJ2-3,CASSDNVGTQYF
TRBV7-2,TRBJ2-7,CASSLRAGGSSYEQYF
TRBV18,TRBJ1-4,CASSPQREELFF
TRBV5-1,TRBJ2-3,CASSEGLRGTDTQYF
TRBV2,TRBJ1-1,CASSEEGARRTEAFF
TRBV5-1,TRBJ1-1,CASSSGQPNTEAFF
TRBV4-1,TRBJ2-7,CASSQVTRTYEQYF
TRBV5-1,TRBJ1-2,CASSSQGANYGYTF
TRBV18,TRBJ1-6,CASSPSGFTSPLHF
TRBV4-1,TRBJ2-7,CASSAGTGVGEQYF
TRBV7-9,TRBJ1-1,CASSLGQGYTEAFF
TRBV2,TRBJ2-1,CASEDSAYNEQFF
TRBV11-2,TRBJ1-5,CASSSQGPSQPQHF
TRBV19,TRBJ2-1,CASTEYPHNEQFF
TRBV7-7,TRBJ2-1,CASSPTSGRANEQFF
TRBV5-1,TRBJ2-1,CASSLIVYNEQFF
TRBV25-1,TRBJ1-2,CASRARDAGAEGYTF
TRBV7-9,TRBJ1-5,CASSQAGQPQHF
TRBV6-5,TRBJ1-5,CASSRTGGNQPQHF
TRBV6-1,TRBJ2-7,CASSEGTGGSRQYF
TRBV5-1,TRBJ2-3,CASSPQGDTQYF
TRBV10-3,TRBJ2-7,CAISDRTGAYEQYF
TRBV30,TRBJ1-2,CAWSRRNYGYTF
TRBV29-1,TRBJ1-5,CSVVGQIGQPQHF
TRBV18,TRBJ1-2,CASSPGTGHGYTF
TRBV18,TRBJ1-4,CASSPGGTENEKLFF
TRBV19,TRBJ2-1,CASSIASGGWFF
TRBV5-1,TRBJ2-1,CASKTSGPRDEQFF
TRBV6-5,TRBJ1-1,CASSYTPGGEYEAFF
TRBV29-1,TRBJ2-5,CSVSPALVVETQYF
TRBV6-1,TRBJ2-5,CATSTGYQETQYF
TRBV27,TRBJ2-7,CASRYSRAGATYEQYF